Listed here are 23 T cell receptor beta chains from one sample, sequenced in a study of control samples from healthy donors and cancer patients. TCRdb's copy holds only in-frame clones and misses some; the assay was immunoSEQ multiplex PCR. Among about 140,000 clones listed, 91% were seen once. The specimen was blood. These receptors all stem from a young man in good health.

The CDR3, as DNA: TGTGCCAGCAGGGAGGACAAAAACTACGAGCAGTACTTC. Amino acids: CASREDKNYEQYF. V and J are TRBV25-1 and TRBJ2-7; D assignment may be TRBD1 or TRBD2 (5 bases each). CDR3 length: 13 amino acids. CDR1 and CDR2 (germline): MGHDK, SYGVNS. Trimming pared 6 bases from V and 3 bases from J, leaving 12 bases between.

CDR3 bases: TGTGCCATCAGTGAGTCAGGGGGACTAGCGACGAACTCTGGGGCCAACGTCCTGACTTTC. It codes for CAISESGGLATNSGANVLTF. This chain links TRBV10-3 with TRBJ2-6, with TRBD2 matching over 10 bases. CDR3 length: 20 amino acids. Germline V lookup: CDR1 ENHRY, CDR2 SYGVKD. V dropped 0 bases and J dropped 0; count of bases not matched to a gene: 8.

The chain is built from TRBV5-4 and TRBJ2-3, with D possibly being TRBD2 (7 bases). This CDR3 has 16 amino acids. Trimming pared 1 base from V and 3 bases from J, leaving 15 bases between. The germline V gene has CDR1 SGHNT and CDR2 YYREEE (reference sequence). The CDR3 nucleotides are TGTGCCAGCAGCTTGCTGGGGGGGCAAAAAACAGATACGCAGTATTTT. Residues: CASSLLGGQKTDTQYF. Full variable domain (outside the CDR3, taken from reference TRBV5-4 and TRBJ2-3): ETGVTQSPTHLIKTRGQQVTLRCSSQSGHNTVSWYQQALGQGPQFIFQYYREEENGRGNFPPRFSGLQFPNYSSELNVNALELDDSALYLCASSLLGGQKTDTQYFGPGTRLTVL.

This sequence joins TRBV18 and TRBJ2-1; a weak D match, TRBD2 (6 bases). Germline V gene data show CDR1 as KGHSH and CDR2 as LQKENI. This CDR3 comprises 12 residues. V lost 3 bases, J lost 9 bases, and 9 bases lay in between. CDR3 loop: CASSPPGGEQFF. The DNA of the CDR3 is TGTGCCAGCTCACCTCCCGGGGGTGAGCAGTTCTTC.

This chain uses TRBV19 with TRBJ1-5; D not resolved. V shed 2 bases and J shed 7 bases, with 9 bases lying between them. The germline gives CDR1 LNHDA, CDR2 SQIVND (reference sequence). The CDR3 has 13 residues. CDR3 residues: CASSIIPYQPQHF. CDR3 coding DNA: TGTGCCAGTAGTATAATCCCCTACCAGCCCCAGCATTTT.

The chain links TRBV4-1 to TRBJ2-7, with a possible D match to TRBD2 (6 bases). CDR3 size: 14 residues. Germline assignment: CDR1 MGHRA and CDR2 YSYEKL. V lost 4 bases and J lost 3, with 13 bases in between. In DNA, the CDR3 is TGCGCCAGCAGCCTCGAGGAGGGAAACTACGAGCAGTACTTC. This translates into CASSLEEGNYEQYF.

This chain links TRBV7-3 with TRBJ2-1, with 14 bases aligning to TRBD2. J lost 6 bases, V lost 5 bases, and 3 bases had no gene match. This CDR3 region has 15 residues. Germline lookup yields CDR1 SGHTA and CDR2 FQGTGA. The CDR3, as DNA: TGTGCCAGCAGCGCCGGGACTAGCGGGGGCAATGAGCAGTTCTTC. Translating it yields CASSAGTSGGNEQFF.

V usage is TRBV6-1 and J usage is TRBJ2-7, with TRBD2 as a possible D gene (5 bases). This CDR3 is built from 14 residues. V lost 2 bases and J lost 5, with 13 bases in between. Germline CDR1 and CDR2: MNHNS and SASEGT. The CDR3 nucleotides read TGTGCCAGCAGTGAATCCCTACGAGGGAACGAGCAGTACTTC. Translated: CASSESLRGNEQYF.

The chain joins TRBV4-1 to TRBJ1-2, with 7 bases matching TRBD1. CDR1 MGHRA and CDR2 YSYEKL come from the germline V gene. CDR3 length: 16 residues. Germline trimming cut 5 bases from V and 8 bases from J; bases unmatched to any gene: 17. In nucleotides, the CDR3 is TGCGCCAGCAGCACTCTGTCTGTTGAGGGGGCGCCCGGCTACACCTTC. Its translation: CASSTLSVEGAPGYTF.

The chain is built from TRBV28 and TRBJ2-3; 8 bases are shared with TRBD1. The CDR3 length is 17 residues. Trimming took 6 bases from V and 2 from J; bases not matched to a gene: 13. The V gene's germline CDR1 is MDHEN and CDR2 SYDVKM. CDR3 protein: CASRENRDRKTTDTQYF. The DNA of the CDR3 is TGTGCCAGCAGGGAAAACCGGGACAGGAAGACCACAGATACGCAGTATTTT.

V usage is TRBV3-1 (or the pseudogene TRBV3-2) and J usage is TRBJ2-2; unclear D gene. Germline V gene data show CDR1 as LGHDT and CDR2 as YNNKEL (reference sequence). Trimming removed 4 bases at V and 1 base at J, with 4 bases between. This CDR3 region has 13 residues. The CDR3 reads CASSPRNTGELFF. The CDR3 nucleotides are TGTGCCAGCAGCCCCAGGAACACCGGGGAGCTGTTTTTT.

The chain employs TRBV15 and TRBJ2-5; the D is unclear. The ends were cut back, 3 bases at V and 3 bases at J, with 2 bases in the middle. CDR3 length: 11 amino acids. Germline loops: CDR1 LNHNV, CDR2 YYDKDF (reference sequence). CDR3 sequence: CATSSKETQYF. The CDR3 DNA reads as TGTGCCACCAGCAGCAAAGAGACCCAGTACTTC.

V is TRBV7-2 and J is TRBJ2-2, with TRBD2 matching 8 bases. This CDR3 has 18 residues. In germline, CDR1 is SGHTA, CDR2 FQGNSA. Losses at the gene ends were 5 bases for V and 6 bases for J; bases not matched to a gene: 17. The DNA of the CDR3 is TGTGCCAGCAGCCCTGCGGGGGCGGCGGGGGGCCCGGCCGGGGAGCTGTTTTTT. Protein sequence: CASSPAGAAGGPAGELFF.

This chain connects TRBV24-1 to TRBJ2-2, with 10 bases fitting TRBD1. Trimming removed 6 bases from V and 5 bases from J; junction bases left unmatched: 2. The germline V gene has CDR1 KGHDR and CDR2 SFDVKD. The CDR3 sequence is 14 residues long. In nucleotides, the CDR3 is TGTGCCACCAGTTTGGACAGGGGGACCGGGGAGCTGTTTTTT. Amino acids: CATSLDRGTGELFF.

The rearrangement links TRBV2 to TRBJ1-1; a possible D gene is TRBD1 (6 bases). The ends were cut back, 7 bases at V and 3 bases at J, with 12 bases in the middle. CDR1 and CDR2 from the germline V gene are SNHLY and FYNNEI. The CDR3 runs to 13 residues. This CDR3 reads CASTTNRDTEAFF. CDR3 nucleotides: TGTGCCAGCACTACAAACAGGGACACTGAAGCTTTCTTT.

This clone was counted a few times. The chain recombines TRBV20-1 with TRBJ2-3; D is unclear. Looked up from germline, CDR1 is DFQATT and CDR2 is SNEGSKA (reference sequence). Trimming pared 5 bases from V and 4 bases from J, leaving 4 bases between. This CDR3 region has 10 residues. In nucleotides, the CDR3 is TGCAGTGCTGGCTCAGATACGCAGTATTTT. Amino acids: CSAGSDTQYF.

This clone was picked up a small number of times. This chain connects TRBV3-1 (or the pseudogene TRBV3-2) to TRBJ2-7; 14 bases are a match to TRBD2. CDR3 length equals 17 residues. The germline gives CDR1 LGHDT, CDR2 YNNKEL (reference sequence). The trim removed 4 bases at V and 6 bases at J, leaving 11 bases unmatched. The CDR3 DNA follows: TGTGCCAGCAGCCCTGGACTAGCGGGGGGTCCACTCGGCGAGCAGTACTTC. This gives the protein CASSPGLAGGPLGEQYF.

This clone was seen more than once but under ten times. CDR3 in DNA: TGTGCCAGCAGCCTTAAACTAGCGGGGGGCCGATACGAGCAGTACTTC. It codes for CASSLKLAGGRYEQYF. This chain connects TRBV11-1 to TRBJ2-7; TRBD2 matches at 12 bases. J lost 4 bases, V lost 5 bases, and 9 bases had no gene match. Germline assignment: CDR1 SGHAT and CDR2 FQDESV (reference sequence). This CDR3 contains 16 residues.

The V gene is TRBV7-3, the J gene TRBJ2-2; 7 bases are a match to TRBD1. Germline V gene sequence: CDR1 SGHTA, CDR2 FQGTGA. The CDR3 consists of 15 residues. V dropped 5 bases and J dropped 9; count of bases not matched to a gene: 12. As DNA, the CDR3 is TGTGCCAGCAGCGACGACGACAGGGATGGCCGGGAGCTGTTTTTT. This sequence encodes CASSDDDRDGRELFF.

This clone was counted once. This chain links TRBV27 with TRBJ2-7; D is uncertain. V was trimmed by 5 bases and J by 4 bases, leaving 6 bases between them. CDR3 size: 11 residues. CDR1 MNHEY and CDR2 SMNVEV come from the germline V gene (reference sequence). The CDR3 region has the DNA TGTGCCAGCAGTGCGGTGTACGAGCAGTACTTC. This translates into CASSAVYEQYF.

This clone appeared once. The chain combines TRBV28 with TRBJ1-4, with D tentatively TRBD1 (5 bases). The V end was cut by 4 bases, the J end by 6 bases, with 18 bases between. Germline-derived CDR1 and CDR2 are MDHEN and SYDVKM. This CDR3 has 16 amino acids. This chain's CDR3 is CASSSKQAGDHEKLFF. Written as DNA, the CDR3 is TGTGCCAGCAGTTCAAAGCAGGCTGGGGACCATGAAAAACTGTTTTTT. Together with reference TRBV28 and TRBJ1-4, the CDR3 gives the full variable domain: DVKVTQSSRYLVKRTGEKVFLECVQDMDHENMFWYRQDPGLGLRLIYFSYDVKMKEKGDIPEGYSVSREKKERFSLILESASTNQTSMYLCASSSKQAGDHEKLFFGSGTQLSVL.

This clone was seen just once. The V and J genes are TRBV29-1 and TRBJ2-6; maybe TRBD1 (5 bases). V shed 4 bases and J shed 1 base, with 8 bases lying between them. This CDR3 has 14 residues. The V gene's germline CDR1 is SQVTM and CDR2 ANQGSEA. CDR3 bases: TGCAGCGTTGGACGGACATCTGGGGCCAACGTCCTGACTTTC. Amino acid sequence: CSVGRTSGANVLTF.

The CDR3 DNA is TGTGCCAGCAGCCCCGTTCTCTCTGGAAACACCATATATTTT. Its translation is CASSPVLSGNTIYF. This rearrangement joins TRBV7-2 to TRBJ1-3; D remains ambiguous. The CDR3 is 14 residues long. V gave up 5 bases and J gave up 0 bases, with 8 bases separating them. Germline V gene sequence: CDR1 SGHTA, CDR2 FQGNSA. Based on the CDR3 plus reference TRBV7-2 and TRBJ1-3, the full variable domain is GAGVSQSPSNKVTEKGKDVELRCDPISGHTALYWYRQSLGQGLEFLIYFQGNSAPDKSGLPSDRFSAERTGGSVSTLTIQRTQQEDSAVYLCASSPVLSGNTIYFGEGSWLTVV.